Listed below are T cell receptor beta chains from one sample, sequenced in a study of T-cell reconstitution after alpha-beta-depleted transplantation in children. TCRdb reprocessed the PCR reads via MiXCR and lists one record per CDR3 protein. The sample includes around 700,000 distinct CDR3 sequences, about 12% of them seen just once. The input for sequencing was PBMCs, taken before TCRalphabeta/CD19-depleted stem cell transplant. These receptors were taken from a girl aged 2-10 years with congenital amegakaryocytic thrombocytopenia, due to receive a stem cell transplant. Each CDR3 is given with its conserved first and last residue. The D gene is left open where the match is weak.

CDR3aa: CASSLGPLNTRNTGELFF; d_gene: NA; j_gene: TRBJ2-2; v_gene: TRBV11-1
CDR3aa: CASSLTDLAKNIQYF; d_gene: NA; j_gene: TRBJ2-4; v_gene: TRBV28
CDR3aa: CSGNPRGETQYF; d_gene: NA; j_gene: TRBJ2-5; v_gene: TRBV20-1
CDR3aa: CASSPGDSGSTYEQYF; d_gene: TRBD2; j_gene: TRBJ2-7; v_gene: TRBV5-1
CDR3aa: CSGLRGLETQYF; d_gene: NA; j_gene: TRBJ2-5; v_gene: TRBV20-1
CDR3aa: CSASFASTDTQYF; d_gene: NA; j_gene: TRBJ2-3; v_gene: TRBV20-1
CDR3aa: CASGQGAGNEQFF; d_gene: TRBD1; j_gene: TRBJ2-1; v_gene: TRBV9
CDR3aa: CSVRRDTQGGEQFF; d_gene: NA; j_gene: TRBJ2-1; v_gene: TRBV29-1
CDR3aa: CASSYDSPNQPQHF; d_gene: NA; j_gene: TRBJ1-5; v_gene: TRBV6-5
CDR3aa: CASSQWGTGSYEQYF; d_gene: TRBD1; j_gene: TRBJ2-7; v_gene: TRBV3-1
CDR3aa: CSAIDSIETQYF; d_gene: NA; j_gene: TRBJ2-5; v_gene: TRBV20-1
CDR3aa: CSASPRQGPGNTIYF; d_gene: TRBD1; j_gene: TRBJ1-3; v_gene: TRBV20-1
CDR3aa: CAISVDFTETQYF; d_gene: NA; j_gene: TRBJ2-5; v_gene: TRBV10-3
CDR3aa: CSARGSSGSRLDTQYF; d_gene: TRBD2; j_gene: TRBJ2-3; v_gene: TRBV20-1
CDR3aa: CSARVDHPAYEQYF; d_gene: NA; j_gene: TRBJ2-7; v_gene: TRBV20-1
CDR3aa: CASSLPNTGELFF; d_gene: NA; j_gene: TRBJ2-2; v_gene: TRBV7-9
CDR3aa: CSARDDPLSGRRGGELFF; d_gene: TRBD2; j_gene: TRBJ2-2; v_gene: TRBV20-1
CDR3aa: CASSVLAGPNEQFF; d_gene: TRBD2; j_gene: TRBJ2-1; v_gene: TRBV27
CDR3aa: CASSYSTGEGETQYF; d_gene: NA; j_gene: TRBJ2-5; v_gene: TRBV6-5
CDR3aa: CSARDLFGGNEQFF; d_gene: NA; j_gene: TRBJ2-1; v_gene: TRBV20-1
CDR3aa: CASSLSWVAEYNEQFF; d_gene: NA; j_gene: TRBJ2-1; v_gene: TRBV7-9
CDR3aa: CASSPSPYNEQFF; d_gene: NA; j_gene: TRBJ2-1; v_gene: TRBV27
CDR3aa: CASGMDPAYEQYF; d_gene: NA; j_gene: TRBJ2-7; v_gene: TRBV6-6
CDR3aa: CASSPPAPRLNEQFF; d_gene: NA; j_gene: TRBJ2-1; v_gene: TRBV18
CDR3aa: CSAGQSSYEQYF; d_gene: NA; j_gene: TRBJ2-7; v_gene: TRBV20-1
CDR3aa: CASSLGSRASNYGYTF; d_gene: NA; j_gene: TRBJ1-2; v_gene: TRBV5-1
CDR3aa: CSALLQGIYEQYF; d_gene: NA; j_gene: TRBJ2-7; v_gene: TRBV29-1
CDR3aa: CAISESERGQYF; d_gene: TRBD2; j_gene: TRBJ2-7; v_gene: TRBV10-3
CDR3aa: CASSMGRNTEAFF; d_gene: NA; j_gene: TRBJ1-1; v_gene: TRBV12-3/TRBV12-4
CDR3aa: CASSVTGRGQPQHF; d_gene: NA; j_gene: TRBJ1-5; v_gene: TRBV27
CDR3aa: CSAMGDPATNEKLFF; d_gene: NA; j_gene: TRBJ1-4; v_gene: TRBV20-1
CDR3aa: CASSYYSGAEQYF; d_gene: NA; j_gene: TRBJ2-7; v_gene: TRBV6-6
CDR3aa: CAISERGAPYEQYF; d_gene: NA; j_gene: TRBJ2-7; v_gene: TRBV10-3